This T cell receptor beta chain was recorded in a study of early T cells in non-severe SARS-CoV-2 infection. Study-level information: The sequenced material was bulk RNA from unsorted whole blood, and its chains were unpaired. Study-level findings and limits: Anti-spike CD8 responses were favored by VDJdb matching, which missed private and CD4 specificities.

Trimming shortened V by 6 bases and J by 1 base, and 15 bases separated the two germline ends. Per germline, CDR1 DFQATT and CDR2 SNEGSKA (reference sequence). The CDR3 spans 14 residues. This clonotype was found a few times. Its matching antigen is unknown. Individual cDNA molecules carried attached unique molecular identifiers. MiXCR, applied by TCRdb to the 5' RACE reads, yields one record per CDR3 protein. The sample lists tens of thousands of distinct CDR3 sequences; about 14% were seen once. This receptor was obtained from an adult who was a healthcare worker with PCR-confirmed SARS-CoV-2 infection or an uninfected control (not recorded which). Specimen: whole blood, collected at baseline. The chain has TRBV20-1 and TRBJ2-5, with D tentatively TRBD1 (5 bases). The DNA for the CDR3 is TGCAGTGCCTTTAGGGGATATCTCCAAGAGACCCAGTACTTC. It translates to CSAFRGYLQETQYF.